This TCR beta chain was observed in a study of blood T cell repertoires in COVID-19. Study-wide context: Acute-phase and convalescent COVID-19 samples originated in the United States, Italy and Spain.

Seattle patient enrollment occurred during active infection, with longitudinal follow-up thereafter. V was pared by 4 bases and J by 1 base, with 8 bases between. CDR1 is GTSNPN and CDR2 is SVGIG in the germline V gene (reference sequence). This CDR3 comprises 13 residues. In the authors' workflow: Counts of nucleated cells, estimated from reference gene primer amplification, were obtained. This table comes from immunoSEQ multiplex PCR, and its TCRdb copy is limited to in-frame clones, with some not included. V and J calls and clone size are copied from that table; D and trimming were computed from the DNA. Here the sample spans about 370,000 clones, 89% being singletons.

The gene calls are TRBV30 and TRBJ1-5; D uncertain. Sample: peripheral blood. This receptor was identified in a woman aged 30 to 39 with COVID-19, enrolled during active disease. CDR3 residues: CAWTPGSNQPQHF. The CDR3 DNA is TGTGCCTGGACGCCGGGGAGCAATCAGCCCCAGCATTTT. Filled out from reference TRBV30 and TRBJ1-5, the complete variable domain reads SQTIHQWPATLVQPVGSPLSLECTVEGTSNPNLYWYRQAAGRGLQLLFYSVGIGQISSEVPQNLSASRPQDRQFILSSKKLLLSDSGFYLCAWTPGSNQPQHFGDGTRLSIL.